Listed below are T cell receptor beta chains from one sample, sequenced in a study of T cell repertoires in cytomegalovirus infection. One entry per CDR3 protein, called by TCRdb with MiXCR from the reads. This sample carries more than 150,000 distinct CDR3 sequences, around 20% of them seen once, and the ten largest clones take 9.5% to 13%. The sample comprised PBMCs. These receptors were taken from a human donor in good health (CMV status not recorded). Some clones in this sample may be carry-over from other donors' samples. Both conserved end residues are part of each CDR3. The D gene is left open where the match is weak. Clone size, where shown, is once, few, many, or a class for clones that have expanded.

CASSSGAPGDSPLHF	TGTGCCAGCAGCTCCGGGGCCCCGGGTGATTCACCCCTCCACTTT	.	TRBJ1-6	TRBV5-4	.
CASSPGTDRDEQFF	TGTGCCAGCAGTCCCGGGACAGATAGGGATGAGCAGTTCTTC	few	TRBJ2-1	TRBV12-3/TRBV12-4	TRBD1
CASSLALAGGTYNEQFF	TGTGCCAGCAGCTTAGCGCTTGCGGGAGGCACCTACAATGAGCAGTTCTTC	many	TRBJ2-1	TRBV7-2	TRBD2
CASTPRGSDVYSGYTF	TGTGCCAGCACCCCGCGGGGGTCGGACGTCTATAGTGGCTACACCTTC	once	TRBJ1-2	TRBV12-3/TRBV12-4	.
CASSFTNGPYNEQFF	TGTGCCAGCAGCTTTACGAACGGCCCCTACAATGAGCAGTTCTTC	.	TRBJ2-1	TRBV7-3	.
CASSLTPGGWGNTEAFF	TGTGCCAGCAGCTTAACTCCGGGGGGATGGGGAAACACTGAAGCTTTCTTT	many	TRBJ1-1	TRBV7-2	.
CASSETTGLQPQHF	TGTGCCAGCAGCGAGACAACAGGGCTACAGCCCCAGCATTTT	few	TRBJ1-5	TRBV7-9	.
CASRTGTSAYEQYF	TGTGCCAGCAGGACCGGGACTAGCGCCTACGAGCAGTACTTC	few	TRBJ2-7	TRBV27	TRBD2
CASREGITDTQYF	TGTGCCAGCAGAGAGGGTATCACAGATACGCAGTATTTT	.	TRBJ2-3	TRBV2	.
CASSGQGDSRDTQYF	TGTGCCAGCAGCGGACAGGGGGACAGTAGAGATACGCAGTATTTT	many	TRBJ2-3	TRBV7-9	TRBD1
CASSPQQGMNTEAFF	TGTGCCAGCAGCCCACAACAGGGGATGAACACTGAAGCTTTCTTT	.	TRBJ1-1	TRBV5-6	TRBD1
CASSLVGQSEAFF	TGTGCCAGCAGCTTGGTAGGGCAATCTGAAGCTTTCTTT	.	TRBJ1-1	TRBV7-3	.
CASSLGTRGGLEQYF	TGTGCCAGCAGTTTAGGAACCAGGGGAGGCCTGGAGCAGTACTTC	.	TRBJ2-7	TRBV28	.
CASSSASGSTDTQYF	TGTGCCAGCAGTTCCGCTAGCGGGAGTACAGATACGCAGTATTTT	.	TRBJ2-3	TRBV28	TRBD2
CASSLGQSSYEQYF	TGTGCCAGCAGCTTAGGACAGAGCTCCTACGAGCAGTACTTC	many	TRBJ2-7	TRBV7-9	.
CASSRRGISGNTIYF	TGCGCCAGCAGTCGTCGGGGGATCTCTGGAAACACCATATATTTT	few	TRBJ1-3	TRBV23-1	.
CASSFSGNWYRVGAGNTIYF	TGTGCCAGCAGCTTTAGCGGAAATTGGTACAGGGTGGGCGCTGGAAACACCATATATTTT	.	TRBJ1-3	TRBV11-3	.
CASLLPSGGGYEQYF	TGTGCCAGCCTTTTGCCTAGCGGGGGGGGTTACGAGCAGTACTTC	once	TRBJ2-7	TRBV2	TRBD2
CASRGLRSSSGNTIYF	TGTGCCAGCAGGGGTCTGAGGTCCAGCTCTGGAAACACCATATATTTT	.	TRBJ1-3	TRBV11-2	.
CASTSLEDTQYF	TGTGCCAGCACCTCTCTGGAAGATACGCAGTATTTT	.	TRBJ2-3	TRBV5-5	.
CASWEGTGTGELFF	TGTGCCAGCTGGGAGGGTACAGGCACCGGGGAGCTGTTTTTT	.	TRBJ2-2	TRBV28	TRBD2
CSARDSGQGSYEQYF	TGCAGTGCTAGAGATAGCGGCCAGGGCTCCTACGAGCAGTACTTC	.	TRBJ2-7	TRBV20-1	.
CASSYLGQNQNTEAFF	TGTGCCAGCAGTTACTTGGGACAGAATCAGAACACTGAAGCTTTCTTT	.	TRBJ1-1	TRBV6-2/TRBV6-3	TRBD1
CASSYGTGQQTQYF	TGTGCCAGCAGTTACGGAACAGGTCAACAGACCCAGTACTTC	few	TRBJ2-5	TRBV6-5	.
CAISIDGGLGNEAFF	TGTGCCATTAGTATAGATGGGGGGCTTGGGAATGAAGCTTTCTTT	.	TRBJ1-1	TRBV19	.
CASSQISGANTGELFF	TGTGCCAGCAGTCAGATTAGCGGGGCGAACACCGGGGAGCTGTTTTTT	.	TRBJ2-2	TRBV6-2/TRBV6-3	TRBD2
CASSLGGDYGYTF	TGTGCCAGCAGTTTAGGGGGAGACTATGGCTACACCTTC	many	TRBJ1-2	TRBV12-3/TRBV12-4	.
CASSGLVGEQFF	TGTGCCAGCAGCGGACTAGTTGGTGAGCAGTTCTTC	.	TRBJ2-1	TRBV11-2	TRBD2
CAISDPGDEQFF	TGTGCCATCAGTGACCCGGGGGATGAGCAGTTCTTC	.	TRBJ2-1	TRBV10-3	.
CASGGPLGLAGIVGYEQYF	TGTGCCAGCGGAGGCCCTCTTGGGCTAGCGGGAATTGTAGGCTACGAGCAGTACTTC	.	TRBJ2-7	TRBV6-2/TRBV6-3	TRBD2
CASSLRGPYEQYF	TGTGCCAGCAGCTTGAGGGGACCCTACGAGCAGTACTTC	many	TRBJ2-7	TRBV7-2	.
CASSLDSFSGANVLTF	TGTGCCAGCAGCTTAGACAGCTTCTCTGGGGCCAACGTCCTGACTTTC	.	TRBJ2-6	TRBV5-3	.
CASSYLSGLTADYGYTF	TGTGCCAGCAGCTACTTAAGTGGCTTGACCGCTGACTATGGCTACACCTTC	few	TRBJ1-2	TRBV7-9	.
CASSSPQGLGNQPQHF	TGTGCCAGCAGTTCCCCCCAGGGATTAGGCAATCAGCCCCAGCATTTT	.	TRBJ1-5	TRBV28	.
CASSLGGTSKSIQYF	TGTGCCAGCAGTTTGGGGGGCACCTCCAAGAGCATTCAGTACTTC	.	TRBJ2-4	TRBV28	.
CASSRTGGYTF	TGTGCCAGCAGTCGGACGGGAGGCTACACCTTC	few	TRBJ1-2	TRBV6-6	.
CASREHGTTDTQYF	TGTGCCAGCAGGGAGCATGGAACCACAGATACGCAGTATTTT	.	TRBJ2-3	TRBV28	.
CASSTGQIFMNTEAFF	TGTGCCAGCAGCACGGGACAGATTTTCATGAACACTGAAGCTTTCTTT	.	TRBJ1-1	TRBV5-4	TRBD1
CASSLVGGINEQFF	TGTGCCAGCAGTTTAGTCGGGGGGATTAATGAGCAGTTCTTC	.	TRBJ2-1	TRBV28	TRBD2
CASSVESGGETQYF	TGTGCCAGCAGTGTTGAAAGCGGGGGAGAGACCCAGTACTTC	few	TRBJ2-5	TRBV2	TRBD2
CSVKGLLAGGSDTQYF	TGCAGCGTTAAAGGGTTACTAGCGGGGGGGTCGGATACGCAGTATTTT	.	TRBJ2-3	TRBV29-1	TRBD2
CASTSPGGRRQETQYF	TGTGCCAGCACCTCACCAGGGGGGCGACGACAAGAGACCCAGTACTTC	.	TRBJ2-5	TRBV28	.
CASSEGQVTDTQYF	TGTGCCAGCAGCGAGGGACAGGTCACAGATACGCAGTATTTT	few	TRBJ2-3	TRBV7-9	TRBD1
CASSLSSGKETQYF	TGTGCCAGCAGCTTATCTAGCGGGAAGGAGACCCAGTACTTC	many	TRBJ2-5	TRBV7-2	TRBD2
CASSYGQGGGYTF	TGTGCCAGCAGTTACGGGCAGGGGGGAGGCTACACCTTC	.	TRBJ1-2	TRBV6-5	TRBD1
CASTEELNTEAFF	TGTGCCAGCACGGAGGAGCTGAACACTGAAGCTTTCTTT	.	TRBJ1-1	TRBV6-5	.
CASSVSGVTTITGELFF	TGCGCCAGCAGTGTTAGCGGGGTCACGACGATCACCGGGGAGCTGTTTTTT	.	TRBJ2-2	TRBV23-1	TRBD2
CASSLVPQGNTEAFF	TGTGCCAGCAGCTTAGTTCCACAGGGGAACACTGAAGCTTTCTTT	many	TRBJ1-1	TRBV7-6	.
CASSLPPAEAFF	TGTGCCAGCAGTTTACCGCCTGCTGAAGCTTTCTTT	.	TRBJ1-1	TRBV28	.